This T cell receptor (beta chain) was obtained from a study of CD8 T cells in ankylosing spondylitis (dated by TCRdb to about 2017). Study-level background: The study set out to find disease-linked TCR variants by profiling T cell receptor beta repertoires in ankylosing spondylitis patients and healthy donors. The full study cohort was made up of 20 to 25 ankylosing spondylitis patients and around 100 healthy donors. Peripheral blood was sampled, and synovial fluid was additionally collected from ankylosing spondylitis patients. General findings and caveats noted by the study authors: In peripheral blood, the disease-linked clones were found at relatively low frequencies and had a CD8+ phenotype. Some motif variants were previously reported in synovial fluid and blood of reactive arthritis patients, suggesting common disease-initiation mechanisms. Blood from ankylosing spondylitis patients appeared to be characterized by a TCR beta motif composed of eight highly homologous amino acid variants. Significant enrichment of the disease-linked clones was reported in matched synovial fluid samples from ankylosing spondylitis patients.

V loses 1 base of germline sequence and J loses 6 bases, and the interval between the two ends is 15 bases. The CDR3 runs 15 amino acids, cysteine and phenylalanine included. Only the CDR3 DNA is retained, 45 bases long and in frame from the first base. From the germline V gene (reference sequence), CDR1 is DFQATT and CDR2 is SNEGSKA. The sequencer listed for this sample is Illumina HiSeq 2500. TCR beta libraries were prepared by quantitative 5'-RACE with molecular barcodes. From the authors' description of their analysis: Disease-linked TCR variants were identified with a new computational method built on a probabilistic model of VDJ rearrangement. Using fastp at Q25 and MiXCR, TCRdb reprocessed the public reads and kept productive beta chains. Entries are consolidated by CDR3 protein sequence, retaining the most common genes and DNA. For this entry, the V and J calls and clone size follow TCRdb and not the study's own pipeline. The sample table shows 300,000 to 350,000 distinct CDR3 sequences, and less than 25% are seen once. The ten top clones hold roughly 3.6% of the sample.

Details on this clonotype: Its antigen specificity is not known. Per-nucleotide qualities are absent, and no much larger clonotype sits a single base away.

Sequencing was carried out using blood, either unsorted or a sorted T cell fraction (not recorded which). The origin of this receptor is a female donor with ankylosing spondylitis or in good health (not recorded which). The sequence is built from TRBV20-1 and TRBJ2-2, and possibly TRBD2, on 5 matching bases. The base sequence is TGCAGTGCTAGAGGTGCGGGTCGGTTGTCCGGGGAGCTGTTTTTT. It translates as CSARGAGRLSGELFF.